This T cell receptor beta chain originates from a study of T cell responses to AZD1222 COVID-19 vaccine. The CDR3 covers 14 residues. CDR1 ENHRY and CDR2 SYGVKD come from the germline V gene. V was cut by 5 bases and J by 5 bases, with 15 bases left in between. On this clone: As yet, its antigen is unknown.

Using immunoSEQ multiplex PCR, the repertoire was profiled, and TCRdb retains in-frame clones only, with some absent. The table shows roughly 110,000 clones, with 80% to 85% occurring only once. Study-wide results and caveats: White British donors predominated, females outnumbered males, and clonal diversity was possibly underestimated. The breadth and depth of Spike-specific TCRs increased once two AZD1222 doses had been given. Repertoires in all cases were sampled only once the peak T cell response had passed.

The V and J genes are TRBV10-3 and TRBJ1-2; tentative D call: TRBD1 (5 bases). Sample: peripheral blood, taken on day 0 of AZD1222 vaccination. The receptor was isolated from an adult in good health. The CDR3 DNA is TGTGCCATCAGTACAGGCAGAGGCCAATATGGCTACACCTTC. Translated, it gives CAISTGRGQYGYTF.